This entry lists 9 T cell receptor beta chains sequenced from one sample in a study of T cell clones after liver transplantation. Sequencing used immunoSEQ multiplex PCR; TCRdb keeps in-frame clones, though not all of them. The sample carries 68,000 or so clones, almost 95% recorded once. The input for sequencing was CD4+ T cells from blood, taken around 25 months after liver transplant. The receptors were gathered from a human patient who received a liver transplant. The graft donor may account for some of the T cells.

This clone was detected only once. CDR3 region: CASSLVRMNTEAFF. CDR3 coding DNA: TGTGCCAGCAGCTTAGTCAGGATGAACACTGAAGCTTTCTTT. This chain links TRBV11-3 with TRBJ1-1; no clear D gene. The V end was cut by 1 base, the J end by 0 bases, with 6 bases between. Germline loops: CDR1 SGHNT, CDR2 YENEEA. CDR3 length: 14 amino acids.

This sequence joins TRBV7-9 and TRBJ2-6; 8 bases are shared with TRBD1. Germline-derived CDR1 and CDR2 are SEHNR and FQNEAQ (reference sequence). The ends lost 3 bases at V and 1 base at J; junction bases unmatched: 8. The CDR3 spans 18 residues. Written as DNA, the CDR3 is TGTGCCAGCAGCTTCCCGGCAGGGGGCGTGTCTGGGGCCAACGTCCTGACTTTC. The encoded protein is CASSFPAGGVSGANVLTF.

This chain links TRBV11-2 with TRBJ2-1; 8 bases are a match to TRBD1. J was trimmed by 6 bases and V by 2 bases; bases with no gene match: 6. Per germline, CDR1 SGHAT and CDR2 FQNNGV. The CDR3 runs to 15 residues. The DNA for the CDR3 is TGTGCCAGCAGCTTACGGGGGACAGGCGCCAATGAGCAGTTCTTC. This sequence encodes CASSLRGTGANEQFF.

This clone has only a few counts. The chain carries TRBV2 and TRBJ1-2, with a possible D match to TRBD1 (6 bases). There are 13 residues in the CDR3. Trimming shortened V by 3 bases and J by 2 bases, and 7 bases separated the two germline ends. Per the germline V gene, CDR1 is SNHLY and CDR2 is FYNNEI. The CDR3 nucleotides are TGTGCCAGCAGTGAGGGGGCCAACTATGGCTACACCTTC. This sequence encodes CASSEGANYGYTF.

V is TRBV7-3 and J is TRBJ2-7; 7 bases align to TRBD1. Germline CDR1 SGHTA, CDR2 FQGTGA. The CDR3 is 14 amino acids. V dropped 5 bases and J dropped 5; count of bases not matched to a gene: 9. The CDR3 here is CASSPRQGGHEQYF. CDR3 DNA: TGTGCCAGCAGCCCCCGACAGGGTGGCCACGAGCAGTACTTC.

This clone appeared once. The chain couples TRBV2 to TRBJ2-3; a possible D gene is TRBD2 (6 bases). This CDR3 has 14 amino acids. V was trimmed by 4 bases and J by 1 base, leaving 9 bases between them. The germline V gene encodes CDR1 SNHLY and CDR2 FYNNEI. CDR3 loop: CASSVGGGTDTQYF. The CDR3, as DNA: TGTGCCAGCAGTGTGGGGGGTGGCACAGATACGCAGTATTTT.

This clone was recorded once. The V and J genes are TRBV5-6 and TRBJ2-1; tentative D call: TRBD1 (7 bases). From germline, CDR1 is SGHDT and CDR2 YYEEEE. The length of the CDR3 is 16 residues. V dropped 0 bases and J dropped 12 bases, with 22 bases sitting between them. The CDR3 sequence: CASSLGRQGGLTGQFF. CDR3 DNA sequence: TGTGCCAGCAGCTTGGGGAGGCAGGGGGGTTTGACAGGGCAGTTCTTC.

This sequence joins TRBV6-1 and TRBJ1-2; a weak D match, TRBD1 (5 bases). CDR3 length: 16 amino acids. Trimming stripped 4 bases from V and 5 bases from J, with 20 bases between. In germline, CDR1 is MNHNS, CDR2 SASEGT. The DNA of the CDR3 is TGTGCCAGCAGTGTGGCCTCCCGGGCGGGGGATTATGGCTACACCTTC. As protein: CASSVASRAGDYGYTF.

The rearrangement joins TRBV9 to TRBJ1-3; D ambiguous. Germline V gene data show CDR1 as SGDLS and CDR2 as YYNGEE. V was pared by 1 base and J by 0 bases, with 11 bases between. The CDR3 totals 16 residues. The CDR3: CASSVREGSSGNTIYF. DNA of the CDR3: TGTGCCAGCAGCGTACGAGAAGGCAGCTCTGGAAACACCATATATTTT.